Given below is one T cell receptor (beta chain) in context. Generated by immunoSEQ multiplex PCR, the TCRdb table keeps only in-frame clones and is missing some. The sample has fewer than 200,000 clones, less than 85% seen once. The sample originates from a study of blood T cell repertoires in COVID-19. Study background: Acute-phase and convalescent COVID-19 samples originated in the United States, Italy and Spain.

This CDR3 is built from 13 residues. With 5 bases clipped from V and 8 bases from J, the junction kept 9 bases outside the gene matches. The germline CDR1 and CDR2 sequences are MDHEN and SYDVKM. The sequence came from a woman of 80 years or more with acute or convalescent COVID-19. The material sequenced was peripheral blood. This rearrangement joins TRBV28 to TRBJ2-7; TRBD1 matches 7 bases. The CDR3 region has the DNA TGTGCCAGCAGTGGAGACAGGGCGGGTAAGCAGTACTTC. Protein product: CASSGDRAGKQYF.